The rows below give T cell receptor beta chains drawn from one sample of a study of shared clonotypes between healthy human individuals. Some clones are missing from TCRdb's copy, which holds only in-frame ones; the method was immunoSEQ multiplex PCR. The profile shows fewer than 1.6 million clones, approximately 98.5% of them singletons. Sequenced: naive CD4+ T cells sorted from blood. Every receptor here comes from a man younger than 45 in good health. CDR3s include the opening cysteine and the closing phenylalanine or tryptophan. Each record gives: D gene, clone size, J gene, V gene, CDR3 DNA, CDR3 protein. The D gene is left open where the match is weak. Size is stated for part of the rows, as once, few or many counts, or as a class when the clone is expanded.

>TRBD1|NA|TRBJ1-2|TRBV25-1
TGTGCCAGCAGTGAGGCAGGGGGCTTCTATGGCTACACCTTC
CASSEAGGFYGYTF
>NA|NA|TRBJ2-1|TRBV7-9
TGTGCCAGCAGCTTAAGCCCGCGCGATGAGCAGTTCTTC
CASSLSPRDEQFF
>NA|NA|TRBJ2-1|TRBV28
TGTGCCAGCAGTTCCACCTACTCTGTCGCCTACAATGAGCAGTTCTTC
CASSSTYSVAYNEQFF
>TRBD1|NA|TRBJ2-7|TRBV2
TGTGCCAGCAGTCGGGACAGGGACGAGCAGTACTTC
CASSRDRDEQYF
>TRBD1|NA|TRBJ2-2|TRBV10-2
TGCGCCAGCAGTACAGGGGCACACACCGGGGAGCTGTTTTTT
CASSTGAHTGELFF
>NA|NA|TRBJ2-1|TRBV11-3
TGTGCCAGCAGCTTAGATGGGTCAGCGGACAATGAGCAGTTCTTC
CASSLDGSADNEQFF
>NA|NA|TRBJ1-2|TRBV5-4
TGTGCCAGCAGCACCCGGGCCGGGGGCTACACCTTC
CASSTRAGGYTF
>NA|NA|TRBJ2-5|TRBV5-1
TGCGCCAGCAGCTCGGGTGTCCAAGAGACCCAGTACTTC
CASSSGVQETQYF
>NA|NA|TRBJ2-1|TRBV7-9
TGTGCCAGCAGCTTAGCGATAGGGGTCTCCTACAATGAGCAGTTCTTC
CASSLAIGVSYNEQFF
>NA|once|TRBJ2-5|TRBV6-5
TGTGCCAGCAGGCCCAACGTAAGAGAGACCCAGTACTTC
CASRPNVRETQYF
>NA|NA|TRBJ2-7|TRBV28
TGTGCCAGCACTCCTGGACTTCGGATCTCCTACGAGCAGTACTTC
CASTPGLRISYEQYF
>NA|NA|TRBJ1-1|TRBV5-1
TGCGCCAGCAGCTTGGCGCCACCCGTGAACACTGAAGCTTTCTTT
CASSLAPPVNTEAFF
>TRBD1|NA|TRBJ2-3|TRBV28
TGTGCCACTTGGAGGACAGGGCGGGCAGATACGCAGTATTTT
CATWRTGRADTQYF
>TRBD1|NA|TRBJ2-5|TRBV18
TGTGCCAGCTCATCACTAGGACAGGGGAAAGAGACCCAGTACTTC
CASSSLGQGKETQYF
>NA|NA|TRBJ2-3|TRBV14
TGTGCCAGCAGCTTTCATCTTTCAGATACGCAGTATTTT
CASSFHLSDTQYF
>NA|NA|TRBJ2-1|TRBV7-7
TGTGCCAGCAGCGCCAGCGGAGCCTACAATGAGCAGTTCTTC
CASSASGAYNEQFF
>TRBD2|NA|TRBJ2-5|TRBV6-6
TGTGCCAGCAGTTACCAATCTAGCGGACAAGAGACCCAGTACTTC
CASSYQSSGQETQYF
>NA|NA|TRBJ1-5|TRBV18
TGTGCCAGCTCCATGACAGTTAATAGCAATCAGCCCCAGCATTTT
CASSMTVNSNQPQHF
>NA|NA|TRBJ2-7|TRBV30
TGTGCCTGGGGAAGCGGGTTGGGCGAGCAGTACTTC
CAWGSGLGEQYF
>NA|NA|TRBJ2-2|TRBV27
TGTGCCAGCAGTTTCAACAGGGCCGGGGAGCTGTTTTTT
CASSFNRAGELFF
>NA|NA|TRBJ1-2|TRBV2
TGTGCCAGCAGTGAAGCGGGGGACGGGGGCTACACCTTC
CASSEAGDGGYTF
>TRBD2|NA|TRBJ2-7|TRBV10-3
TGTGCCATCAGTTCTAGCGGGTACACCTACGAGCAGTACTTC
CAISSSGYTYEQYF
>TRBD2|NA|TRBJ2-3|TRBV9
TGTGCCAGCAGCCCACCCCCCCGGACGGGAGGGTCAGATACGCAGTATTTT
CASSPPPRTGGSDTQYF
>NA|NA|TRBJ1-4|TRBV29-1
TGCAGCGTTGAAGGGGACGGGAATGAAAAACTGTTTTTT
CSVEGDGNEKLFF
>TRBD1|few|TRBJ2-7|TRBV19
TGTGCCAGTAGTCCGCGGACAGGGATCGAGCAGTACTTC
CASSPRTGIEQYF
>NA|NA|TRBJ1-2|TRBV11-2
TGTGCCAGCAGCTACAGGGAGTGGGGCTACACCTTC
CASSYREWGYTF
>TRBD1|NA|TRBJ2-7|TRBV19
TGTGCCAGTACTCTCACCGGGACAGGACCCTACGAGCAGTACTTC
CASTLTGTGPYEQYF
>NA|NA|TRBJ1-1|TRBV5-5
TGTGCCAGCAGCCAAGTCCCTCCCGCTGAAGCTTTCTTT
CASSQVPPAEAFF
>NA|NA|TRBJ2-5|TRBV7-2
TGTGCCAGCAGCTACCCGGGGCTGGCCCAGTACTTC
CASSYPGLAQYF
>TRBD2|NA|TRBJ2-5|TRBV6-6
TGTGCCAGCAGTTACTCCCCTCTAGCGGTGCGAGAGACCCAGTACTTC
CASSYSPLAVRETQYF
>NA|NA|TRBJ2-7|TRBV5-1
TGCGCCAGCAGCTTGGTTGGGAATCCCCCCTACGAGCAGTACTTC
CASSLVGNPPYEQYF
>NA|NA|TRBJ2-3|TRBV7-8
TGTGCCAGCAGCGAGGACAGAGTCACAGATACGCAGTATTTT
CASSEDRVTDTQYF
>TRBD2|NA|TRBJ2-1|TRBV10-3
TGTGCCATCAGTGTGTGGTCTGAGAGGACTAGCGGGACCAATGAGCAGTTCTTC
CAISVWSERTSGTNEQFF
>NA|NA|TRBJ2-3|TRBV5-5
TGTGCCAGCAGCTTAGCCGGGCATTGGGGGGCGAGCACAGATACGCAGTATTTT
CASSLAGHWGASTDTQYF
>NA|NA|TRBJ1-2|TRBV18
TGTGCCAGCTCGTCAGACAGGCCCACTAACTATGGCTACACCTTC
CASSSDRPTNYGYTF
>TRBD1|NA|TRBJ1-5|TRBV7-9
TGTGCCAGCAGCTTTGATGGGACAGGGCGAGGTGGGCCCCAGCATTTT
CASSFDGTGRGGPQHF
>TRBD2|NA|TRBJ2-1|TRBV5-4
TGTGCCAGCAGCTTGGCATTGGCTAGCGGATACAATGAGCAGTTCTTC
CASSLALASGYNEQFF
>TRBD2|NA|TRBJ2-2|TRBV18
TGTGCCAGCTCACCACCGCTAGCGGGCAACACCGGGGAGCTGTTTTTT
CASSPPLAGNTGELFF
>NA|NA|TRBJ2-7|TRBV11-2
TGTGCCAGCAGCTTACTTAGGGAGCAGTACTTC
CASSLLREQYF
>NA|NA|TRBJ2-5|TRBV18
TGTGCCAGCTCACCACTAAAGGGGGGATTTGGACAAGAGACCCAGTACTTC
CASSPLKGGFGQETQYF
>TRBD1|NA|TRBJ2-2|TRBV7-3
TGTGCCAGCAGCTCAGGGACAGGGCTCACCGGGGAGCTGTTTTTT
CASSSGTGLTGELFF